These 22 T cell receptor beta chains share one sample of origin, sequenced in a study of T cells in localized non-small cell lung cancer. The repertoire was sequenced with immunoSEQ multiplex PCR; TCRdb's copy has only in-frame clones and lacks some. The sample lists about 53,000 clones, 80% to 85% occurring once. The specimen comprised peripheral blood mononuclear cells, sampled before any cancer treatment. The receptors derive from a man between 40 and 70 years old with stage III lung adenocarcinoma.

The chain recombines TRBV27 with TRBJ2-7; D might be TRBD1 (6 bases). Trimming stripped 4 bases from V and 3 bases from J, with 16 bases between. CDR3 size: 15 residues. From germline, CDR1 is MNHEY and CDR2 SMNVEV (reference sequence). This CDR3 is CASSSLSGTIYEQYF. In DNA, the CDR3 is TGTGCCAGCAGTTCACTGTCCGGGACAATCTACGAGCAGTACTTC.

V is TRBV9 and J is TRBJ2-7; TRBD1 matches 10 bases. Trimming cost V 0 bases and J 4 bases; bases outside gene matches: 4. The CDR3 runs 15 residues. Germline-derived CDR1 and CDR2 are SGDLS and YYNGEE. CDR3 protein: CASSVGGTGVYEQYF. In DNA, the CDR3 is TGTGCCAGCAGCGTAGGAGGGACAGGGGTATACGAGCAGTACTTC.

The V gene is TRBV2, the J gene TRBJ2-5; D not resolved. V gave up 1 base and J gave up 5 bases, with 20 bases separating them. Germline V gene data show CDR1 as SNHLY and CDR2 as FYNNEI. The CDR3 is made up of 17 amino acids. The CDR3 sequence is CASSEGRATVPFETQYF. The CDR3 DNA is TGTGCCAGCAGTGAAGGCCGGGCTACAGTTCCTTTTGAGACCCAGTACTTC.

This chain connects TRBV5-4 to TRBJ2-1; the match to TRBD2 covers 10 bases. After removal of 4 bases from V and 2 bases from J, the junction contained 15 bases not matched to a gene. The CDR3 sequence is 19 residues long. From germline, CDR1 is SGHNT and CDR2 YYREEE (reference sequence). The CDR3 protein is CASSPYPVTTSGAYNEQFF. Written as DNA, the CDR3 is TGTGCCAGCAGCCCATACCCCGTTACAACTAGCGGGGCCTACAATGAGCAGTTCTTC.

The V gene is TRBV27, the J gene TRBJ2-7; D unresolved. This CDR3 is 13 amino acids long. Trimming removed 4 bases at V and 0 bases at J, with 7 bases between. CDR1 MNHEY and CDR2 SMNVEV come from the germline V gene (reference sequence). In DNA form, the CDR3 reads TGTGCCAGCAGTTCCACGAACTCCTACGAGCAGTACTTC. This encodes CASSSTNSYEQYF.

The chain recombines TRBV6-6 with TRBJ1-1; TRBD1 might be the D (6 bases). The CDR3 is made up of 14 amino acids. Trimming left V 7 bases short and J 3 bases short, with 15 bases between. Germline CDR1 reads MNHNY; CDR2 reads SVGAGI (reference sequence). CDR3 region: CASTYRGADTEAFF. CDR3 nucleotide sequence: TGTGCCAGCACCTATAGGGGGGCGGACACTGAAGCTTTCTTT.

This chain connects TRBV7-9 to TRBJ2-3; no firm D call. Germline V gene sequence: CDR1 SEHNR, CDR2 FQNEAQ (reference sequence). CDR3 size: 13 residues. V was shortened by 3 bases and J by 10 bases, with 14 bases between the two germline ends. The CDR3 sequence is CASSLTLAEPQYF. DNA of the CDR3: TGTGCCAGCAGCTTGACGTTGGCTGAACCGCAGTATTTT.

J is TRBJ2-1 and V is TRBV15; no clear D gene. Trimming removed 5 bases from V and 6 bases from J, with 11 bases in between. Germline V CDR1 and CDR2: LNHNV, YYDKDF (reference sequence). This CDR3 spans 13 amino acids. CDR3 region: CATSLVVSNEQFF. CDR3 DNA sequence: TGTGCCACCAGCTTAGTAGTGTCCAATGAGCAGTTCTTC.

The chain joins TRBV9 to TRBJ2-1, with a tentative D call TRBD2 (6 bases). Trimming cost V 1 base and J 9 bases, with 17 bases left between them. Germline V gene data show CDR1 as SGDLS and CDR2 as YYNGEE. The CDR3 is 15 residues long. CDR3 in amino acids: CASSVQGGAVGEQFF. CDR3 DNA: TGTGCCAGCAGCGTACAGGGAGGAGCTGTGGGTGAGCAGTTCTTC.

This clone was observed a single time. The rearrangement uses TRBV5-6 and TRBJ2-5; D not certain. The CDR3 spans 13 residues. Between the trimmed V and J ends, which lost 4 bases and 4 bases, there was a span of 11 bases. Looked up from germline, CDR1 is SGHDT and CDR2 is YYEEEE. The CDR3 sequence is CASSPAMVETQYF. The CDR3 DNA is TGTGCCAGCAGCCCGGCCATGGTAGAGACCCAGTACTTC.

CDR3 region: CASSEGTGGLEQYF. The CDR3 DNA reads as TGCGCCAGCAGCGAGGGTACGGGGGGGCTCGAGCAGTACTTC. The chain carries TRBV5-1 and TRBJ2-7, with 8 bases identical to TRBD2. Losses at the gene ends were 4 bases for V and 6 bases for J; bases not matched to a gene: 9. The V gene's germline CDR1 is SGHRS and CDR2 YFSETQ. This CDR3 is built from 14 residues.

This clone was picked up a small number of times. The rearrangement joins TRBV29-1 to TRBJ1-1, with D maybe TRBD1 (6 bases). The CDR3 is made up of 15 amino acids. With 1 base removed from V and 1 base from J, the gap between germline ends came to 13 bases. Per germline, CDR1 SQVTM and CDR2 ANQGSEA. The CDR3 here is CSVEAFPTGNTEAFF. DNA of the CDR3: TGCAGCGTTGAAGCTTTCCCGACAGGGAACACTGAAGCTTTCTTT.

The genes are TRBV4-2 and TRBJ2-5; D could derive from TRBD1 or TRBD2 (6 bases each). V was cut by 1 base and J by 2 bases, with 14 bases left in between. This CDR3 spans 16 amino acids. Germline assignment: CDR1 LGHNA and CDR2 YNFKEQ. DNA of the CDR3: TGTGCCAGCAGCCAAGCGACAGGAGGGGGGCAAGAGACCCAGTACTTC. It encodes CASSQATGGGQETQYF.

The chain is built from TRBV30 and TRBJ2-7; 7 positions agree with TRBD1. CDR1 is GTSNPN and CDR2 is SVGIG in the germline V gene (reference sequence). The CDR3 spans 13 residues. J lost 3 bases, V lost 5 bases, and 7 bases had no gene match. The CDR3 here is CAWDRVADYEQYF. CDR3 nucleotide sequence: TGTGCCTGGGACAGGGTGGCGGACTACGAGCAGTACTTC. Full variable domain (missing parts from reference TRBV30 and TRBJ2-7): SQTIHQWPATLVQPVGSPLSLECTVEGTSNPNLYWYRQAAGRGLQLLFYSVGIGQISSEVPQNLSASRPQDRQFILSSKKLLLSDSGFYLCAWDRVADYEQYFGPGTRLTVT.

The chain has TRBV4-2 and TRBJ2-6, with a weak D call TRBD1 (7 bases). V was cut by 0 bases and J by 0 bases, with 15 bases left in between. The CDR3 sequence is 19 residues long. CDR1 and CDR2 from the germline V gene are LGHNA and YNFKEQ. The CDR3 sequence is CASSQDQGRTGSGANVLTF. The CDR3 nucleotides read TGTGCCAGCAGCCAAGATCAAGGGAGGACAGGCTCTGGGGCCAACGTCCTGACTTTC.

The chain joins TRBV6-6 to TRBJ2-1; weak D call: TRBD1 (6 bases). Germline-derived CDR1 and CDR2 are MNHNY and SVGAGI (reference sequence). The ends were cut back, 6 bases at V and 8 bases at J, with 14 bases in the middle. CDR3 length equals 13 residues. This CDR3 is CASRTAQGHEQFF. The DNA for the CDR3 is TGTGCCAGCAGAACCGCTCAGGGGCATGAGCAGTTCTTC.

The CDR3 bases are TGTGCCATCAGCCCCGAAATGAATCAGCCCCAGCATTTT. Its translation: CAISPEMNQPQHF. The genes are TRBV10-3 and TRBJ1-5; unclear D gene. Trimming stripped 6 bases from V and 4 bases from J, with 10 bases between. Germline V gene data show CDR1 as ENHRY and CDR2 as SYGVKD. This CDR3 region has 13 residues.

The V call is TRBV9, the J call TRBJ1-2; D is possibly TRBD1 (5 bases). V lost 7 bases to trimming and J lost 1 base, with 14 bases between them. Germline V CDR1 and CDR2: SGDLS, YYNGEE. This CDR3 region has 14 residues. The CDR3 protein is CASGGVDINYGYTF. CDR3 sequence (DNA): TGTGCCAGCGGGGGGGTAGACATTAACTATGGCTACACCTTC.

V is TRBV6-5 and J is TRBJ2-7; D is uncertain. The V gene's germline CDR1 is MNHEY and CDR2 SVGAGI. Trimming pared 6 bases from V and 0 bases from J, leaving 15 bases between. The CDR3 consists of 15 residues. This CDR3 is CASSPGVEASYEQYF. The CDR3 region has the DNA TGTGCCAGCAGCCCCGGAGTTGAAGCCTCCTACGAGCAGTACTTC.

A single count supports this clone. CDR3 bases: TGTGCCAGCAGCGTAGGGTGGTCCGCTGGAAACACCATATATTTT. It encodes CASSVGWSAGNTIYF. This chain links TRBV9 with TRBJ1-3; no definite D call. There are 15 residues in the CDR3. V lost 0 bases and J 2 bases, leaving 9 bases between the germline ends. The germline CDR1 and CDR2 sequences are SGDLS and YYNGEE.

The J gene is TRBJ2-5, the V gene TRBV7-7; TRBD2 aligns across 14 bases. CDR1 SSHAT and CDR2 FNYEAQ come from the germline V gene (reference sequence). The CDR3 has 16 amino acids. Trimming took 4 bases from V and 3 from J; bases not matched to a gene: 4. The CDR3: CASSYGTSGSKETQYF. The CDR3 DNA is TGTGCCAGCAGCTACGGGACTAGCGGGAGCAAAGAGACCCAGTACTTC.

V usage is TRBV5-6 and J usage is TRBJ1-1; D possibly corresponds to TRBD1 (5 bases). The CDR3 has 17 residues. The germline V and J ends were trimmed by 0 bases and 8 bases, with 23 bases remaining between them. The germline V gene encodes CDR1 SGHDT and CDR2 YYEEEE. CDR3 coding DNA: TGTGCCAGCAGCTTGGTACTCAAATACGGGGCAGAATTAGAAGCTTTCTTT. This encodes CASSLVLKYGAELEAFF.